Presented here are 10 T cell receptor beta chains from one specimen sequenced in a study of blood T cell repertoires in COVID-19 (dated by TCRdb to about 2020). The library was produced with the immunoSEQ multiplex PCR assay. The clones in this table, taken by TCRdb from immuneACCESS, are in-frame only. Not every clone is retained; where verified, under half of the shortfall comes from an unresolved V gene, and the cause of the rest is unknown. This sample has about 250,000 clones in its table, and about 85% of those were observed once. The top ten clones comprise roughly 8% of the sample. Sequenced input: peripheral blood. These receptor sequences come from a woman aged 80 or older with acute or convalescent COVID-19.

This clone has a single count. The chain employs TRBV15 and TRBJ2-7, with 7 bases that match TRBD1. The junction had 3 bases not matched to a gene; V was cut back by 0 bases and J by 4 bases. This CDR3 comprises 14 residues. Germline CDR1 LNHNV, CDR2 YYDKDF (reference sequence). Here the CDR3 DNA reads TGTGCCACCAGCAGAGAAGGGGGCGAGTACGAGCAGTACTTC. Protein product: CATSREGGEYEQYF.

This rearrangement joins TRBV7-9 to TRBJ1-2; D unclear. Between the trimmed V and J ends, which lost 0 bases and 6 bases, there was a span of 5 bases. The V gene's germline CDR1 is SEHNR and CDR2 FQNEAQ (reference sequence). This CDR3 is 12 amino acids long. The CDR3 bases are TGTGCCAGCAGCTTAGCCCAGAATGGCTACACCTTC. Translation: CASSLAQNGYTF.

The chain is built from TRBV29-1 and TRBJ2-6; 7 nucleotides line up with TRBD1. Per germline, CDR1 SQVTM and CDR2 ANQGSEA. The V gene end was trimmed by 7 bases and the J gene end by 7 bases; junction bases not matched to a gene: 4. This CDR3 region has 12 residues. For the CDR3, the DNA is TGCAGCGGCCGGGACAGTGCCAACGTCCTGACTTTC. Translated, it gives CSGRDSANVLTF.

J is TRBJ2-3 and V is TRBV7-2; D not resolved. This CDR3 is 15 amino acids long. Germline V CDR1 and CDR2: SGHTA, FQGNSA. The V and J ends lost 0 bases and 4 bases respectively, with 11 bases between them. The CDR3 region has the DNA TGTGCCAGCAGCTTAGCGGCTCCCCCGCCAGATACGCAGTATTTT. This codes for CASSLAAPPPDTQYF.

This clone has more than one count but fewer than ten. The rearrangement joins TRBV2 to TRBJ2-1, with 8 bases that match TRBD2. The CDR3 length is 15 residues. With 4 bases clipped from V and 2 bases from J, the junction kept 4 bases outside the gene matches. Germline CDR1 reads SNHLY; CDR2 reads FYNNEI. DNA of the CDR3: TGTGCCAGCAGTGCCAGCGGGGGCCCCTACAATGAGCAGTTCTTC. Encoded protein: CASSASGGPYNEQFF.

The count of this clone is one. V and J are TRBV4-1 and TRBJ1-5; 8 bases agree with TRBD1. V lost 1 base and J lost 6; bases outside the gene matches: 5. Germline-derived CDR1 and CDR2 are MGHRA and YSYEKL. The CDR3 is made up of 15 amino acids. The CDR3 region is CASSQAAGGGQPQHF. CDR3 DNA sequence: TGCGCCAGCAGCCAAGCGGCAGGGGGCGGTCAGCCCCAGCATTTT.

The rearrangement links TRBV5-1 to TRBJ1-4, with 10 bases that match TRBD1. V dropped 4 bases and J dropped 6; count of bases not matched to a gene: 3. Looked up from germline, CDR1 is SGHRS and CDR2 is YFSETQ. The CDR3 contains 14 residues. The CDR3 DNA follows: TGCGCCAGCAGCAGGACAGGGGGAGATGAAAAACTGTTTTTT. This translates into CASSRTGGDEKLFF.

This clone has just one count. The J gene is TRBJ2-7, the V gene TRBV11-2; 10 bases agree with TRBD2. Germline V gene lookup returns CDR1 SGHAT and CDR2 FQNNGV. The CDR3 consists of 17 residues. Trimming took 0 bases from V and 9 from J; bases not matched to a gene: 14. CDR3 in DNA: TGTGCCAGCAGCTTAGAAAGGCTAGCGGGGGCGACTACGGGGCAGTACTTC. Its translation: CASSLERLAGATTGQYF.

The V and J genes are TRBV18 and TRBJ2-7, with 9 bases matching TRBD1. From germline, CDR1 is KGHSH and CDR2 LQKENI. V lost 5 bases to trimming and J lost 4 bases; unmatched junction nucleotides: 6. CDR3 size: 14 residues. The CDR3 sequence is CASSTGTGKYEQYF. CDR3 nucleotides: TGTGCCAGCTCAACCGGGACAGGGAAGTACGAGCAGTACTTC.

This chain uses TRBV11-2 with TRBJ1-3; 8 positions match TRBD1. This CDR3 comprises 14 residues. V lost 6 bases to trimming and J lost 2 bases; unmatched junction nucleotides: 3. Germline V gives CDR1 SGHAT, CDR2 FQNNGV. The CDR3 spells CASRTGGTGNTIYF. The CDR3 DNA sequence: TGTGCCAGCAGAACAGGGGGTACTGGAAACACCATATATTTT.